This TCR beta chain appears in the sequencing data of a study of spatial heterogeneity in lung cancer. General study results and limits: Relative to follow-up, resection was when ubiquitous expanded tumor TCRs appeared more in blood.

Time point reported: sample taken at primary tumor resection. Samples came from roughly 75 TRACERx patients with untreated early-stage lung cancer. Frozen PBMC, nontumor lung or tumor provided whole RNA, which was sequenced unsorted. Each TCR cDNA molecule bore a unique molecular identifier. From the 5' RACE reads, TCRdb called clonotypes with MiXCR, one entry per CDR3 protein. The table includes tens of thousands of distinct CDR3 sequences, 8% detected once. This clonotype came up many times. Its antigen is unidentified. This receptor was taken from a male donor with early-stage non-small cell lung cancer. Here the sequenced sample was PBMCs, taken at surgery.

This chain's CDR3 is CASSQTAGGPTGANVLTF. For the CDR3, the DNA is TGTGCCAGCAGCCAAACAGCGGGAGGGCCGACTGGGGCCAACGTCCTGACTTTC. The chain has TRBV14 and TRBJ2-6, with 10 bases aligning to TRBD2. V lost 2 bases to trimming and J lost 2 bases; unmatched junction nucleotides: 6. This CDR3 comprises 18 residues. The germline gives CDR1 SGHDN, CDR2 FVKESK.